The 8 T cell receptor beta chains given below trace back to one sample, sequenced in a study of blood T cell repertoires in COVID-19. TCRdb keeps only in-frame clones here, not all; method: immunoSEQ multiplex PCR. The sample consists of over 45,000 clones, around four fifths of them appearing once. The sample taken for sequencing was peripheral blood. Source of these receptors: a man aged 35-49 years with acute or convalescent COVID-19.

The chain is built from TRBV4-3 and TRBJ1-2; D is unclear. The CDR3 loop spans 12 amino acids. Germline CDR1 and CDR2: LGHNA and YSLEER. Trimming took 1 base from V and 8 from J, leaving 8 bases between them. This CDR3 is CASSQAGLGYTF. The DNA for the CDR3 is TGCGCCAGCAGCCAAGCCGGGTTGGGCTACACCTTC.

The DNA for the CDR3 is TGCGCCAGCAGCCCGGGACTAGCGAAAAACACCGGGGAGCTGTTTTTT. As protein: CASSPGLAKNTGELFF. The chain employs TRBV5-1 and TRBJ2-2; 10 bases map to TRBD2. There are 16 residues in the CDR3. V shed 4 bases and J 2 bases; nucleotides not matched to a gene: 5. CDR1 is SGHRS and CDR2 is YFSETQ in the germline V gene.

In DNA form, the CDR3 reads TGTGCCAGCAGCTTGTCCCGGGGGGCCTACAATGAGCAGTTCTTC. This translates into CASSLSRGAYNEQFF. This chain uses TRBV7-2 with TRBJ2-1, with 7 bases fitting TRBD2. The CDR3 is 15 residues long. V shed 3 bases, J shed 2 bases, and the junction held 4 bases outside the gene matches. Germline CDR1 SGHTA, CDR2 FQGNSA.

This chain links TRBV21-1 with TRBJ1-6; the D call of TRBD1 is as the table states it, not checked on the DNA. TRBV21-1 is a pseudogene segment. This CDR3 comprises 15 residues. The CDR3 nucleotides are TGTGCCAGCAGCAATGGGCCATCCAAACCGGGACAGGGAGCTTTT. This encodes CASSNGPSKPGQGAF.

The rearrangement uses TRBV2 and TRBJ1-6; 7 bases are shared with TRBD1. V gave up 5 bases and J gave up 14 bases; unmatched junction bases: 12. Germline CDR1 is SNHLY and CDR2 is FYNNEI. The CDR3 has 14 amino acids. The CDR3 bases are TGTGCCAGCAGTCTAAGTACAGGGGTCTGGACCCTCCACTTT. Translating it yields CASSLSTGVWTLHF. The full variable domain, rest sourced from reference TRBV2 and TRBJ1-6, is EPEVTQTPSHQVTQMGQEVILRCVPISNHLYFYWYRQILGQKVEFLVSFYNNEISEKSEIFDDQFSVERPDGSNFTLKIRSTKLEDSAMYFCASSLSTGVWTLHFGNGTRLTVT.

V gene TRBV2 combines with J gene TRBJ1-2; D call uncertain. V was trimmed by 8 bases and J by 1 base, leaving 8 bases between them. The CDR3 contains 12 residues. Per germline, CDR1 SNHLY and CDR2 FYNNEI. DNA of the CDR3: TGTGCCAGCGAACAGCTTAACTATGGCTACACCTTC. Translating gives CASEQLNYGYTF.

In DNA form, the CDR3 reads TGTGCCAGCACCTCAACAGGAGCGTTTCGAGCTTTCTTT. Amino acid sequence: CASTSTGAFRAFF. The rearrangement uses TRBV12-3 or TRBV12-4 and TRBJ1-1; D possibly corresponds to TRBD1 (5 bases). V lost 7 bases and J lost 10, with 19 bases in between. The CDR3 covers 13 residues.

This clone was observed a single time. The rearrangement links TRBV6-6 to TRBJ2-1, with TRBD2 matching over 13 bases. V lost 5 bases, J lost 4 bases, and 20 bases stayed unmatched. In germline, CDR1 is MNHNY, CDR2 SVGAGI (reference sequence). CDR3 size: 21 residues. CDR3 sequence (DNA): TGTGCCAGCAGTCTAATAGGGACTAGCGGGGCCCGCCTCCTAAGATACAATGAGCAGTTCTTC. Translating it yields CASSLIGTSGARLLRYNEQFF.